The TCR beta chain under discussion was sequenced for a study of PD-1 blockade in mismatch repair-deficient tumors. The wider study: Patients had about a dozen mismatch repair-deficient cancer types, all previously treated and progressing.

The study, taken as a whole, reports: Tumor-resident clones, often absent from pretreatment blood, expanded after pembrolizumab and then contracted.

Mismatch repair deficiency was confirmed in all patients, by PCR or immunohistochemistry. TCRs were sequenced from a few patients responding to pembrolizumab. Germline CDR1 reads KGHSH; CDR2 reads LQKENI. V lost 5 bases to trimming and J lost 3 bases; unmatched junction nucleotides: 3. The CDR3 is made up of 16 amino acids. Repertoires were generated with immunoSEQ multiplex PCR, while TCRdb's copy carries only in-frame clones and drops some. The sample yields roughly 40,000 clones, approximately 85% seen once. In its sample, this clone was seen once. Its antigen is as yet unknown. This TCR was recovered from an adult with mismatch repair-deficient cancer. The sequenced sample was peripheral blood, obtained less than 95 weeks after starting pembrolizumab. The chain joins TRBV18 to TRBJ2-1; 14 nucleotides align to TRBD2. CDR3 region: CASSIGTSGSYNEQFF. The CDR3 nucleotides are TGTGCCAGCTCAATCGGGACTAGCGGGAGCTACAATGAGCAGTTCTTC.